This note documents a single T cell receptor (beta chain) sequence. Per the original data handling: Amplification with reference gene primers provided the estimates of nucleated cell counts. Data came from immunoSEQ multiplex PCR; TCRdb stores just in-frame clones and leaves some out. That table gives V, J and clone size, and the DNA gave D and trimming. The data show roughly 80,000 clones, around 83% seen once. These data are taken from a study of blood T cell repertoires in COVID-19. Study-level information: The United States, Italy and Spain supplied acute and convalescent COVID-19 samples. Sources were T cells, B-cell-depleted T cells, or PBMCs; the material itself was cDNA or gDNA.

Per germline, CDR1 GTSNPN and CDR2 SVGIG (reference sequence). V was pared by 3 bases and J by 5 bases, with 16 bases between. This CDR3 comprises 14 residues. The clonotype was recovered from a woman aged 60-75 years with acute or convalescent COVID-19. Sequenced sample: peripheral blood. This rearrangement joins TRBV30 to TRBJ2-5; D is perhaps TRBD2 (7 bases). CDR3 bases: TGTGCCTGGAGGATCTGGGGGGGCCAGGAGACCCAGTACTTC. Its protein is CAWRIWGGQETQYF. Based on the CDR3 plus reference TRBV30 and TRBJ2-5, the full variable domain is SQTIHQWPATLVQPVGSPLSLECTVEGTSNPNLYWYRQAAGRGLQLLFYSVGIGQISSEVPQNLSASRPQDRQFILSSKKLLLSDSGFYLCAWRIWGGQETQYFGPGTRLLVL.